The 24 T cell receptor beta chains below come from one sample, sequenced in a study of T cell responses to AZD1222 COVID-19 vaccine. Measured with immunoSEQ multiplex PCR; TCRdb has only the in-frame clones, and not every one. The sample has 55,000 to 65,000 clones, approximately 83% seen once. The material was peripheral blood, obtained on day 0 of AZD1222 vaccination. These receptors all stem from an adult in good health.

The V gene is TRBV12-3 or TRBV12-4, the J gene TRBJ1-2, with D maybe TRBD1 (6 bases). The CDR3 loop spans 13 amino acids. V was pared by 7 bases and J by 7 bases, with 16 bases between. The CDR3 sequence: CASTQPGVGGYTF. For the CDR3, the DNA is TGTGCCAGCACCCAACCAGGGGTGGGTGGCTACACCTTC.

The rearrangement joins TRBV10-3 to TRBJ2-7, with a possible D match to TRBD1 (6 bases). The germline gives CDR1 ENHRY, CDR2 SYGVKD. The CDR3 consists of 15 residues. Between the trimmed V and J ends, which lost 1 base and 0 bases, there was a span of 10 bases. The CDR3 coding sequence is TGTGCCATCAGTGAGTTGCCAGGGGTCTCCTACGAGCAGTACTTC. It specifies CAISELPGVSYEQYF.

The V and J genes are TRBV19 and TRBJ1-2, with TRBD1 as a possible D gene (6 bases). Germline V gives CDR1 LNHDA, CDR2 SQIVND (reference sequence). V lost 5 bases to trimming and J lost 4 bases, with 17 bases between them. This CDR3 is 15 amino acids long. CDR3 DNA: TGTGCCAGTAGTCCCAAAAGGACAGCTCTCTATGGCTACACCTTC. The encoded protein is CASSPKRTALYGYTF.

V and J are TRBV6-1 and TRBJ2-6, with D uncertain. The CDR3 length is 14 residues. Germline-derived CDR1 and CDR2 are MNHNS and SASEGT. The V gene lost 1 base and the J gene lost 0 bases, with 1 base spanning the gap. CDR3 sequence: CASSEVSGANVLTF. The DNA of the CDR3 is TGTGCCAGCAGTGAAGTCTCTGGGGCCAACGTCCTGACTTTC.

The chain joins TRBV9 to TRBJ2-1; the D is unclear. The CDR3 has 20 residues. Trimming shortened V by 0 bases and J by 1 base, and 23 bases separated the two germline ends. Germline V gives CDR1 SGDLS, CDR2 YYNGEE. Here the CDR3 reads CASSVVGYYESYRSYNEQFF. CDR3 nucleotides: TGTGCCAGCAGCGTAGTCGGTTATTATGAGTCCTACCGGTCCTACAATGAGCAGTTCTTC.

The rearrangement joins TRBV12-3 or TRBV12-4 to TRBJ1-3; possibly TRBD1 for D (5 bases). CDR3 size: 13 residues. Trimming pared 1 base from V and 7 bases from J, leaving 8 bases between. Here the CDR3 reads CASSLGGANTIYF. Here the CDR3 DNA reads TGTGCCAGCAGTTTAGGGGGCGCGAACACCATATATTTT.

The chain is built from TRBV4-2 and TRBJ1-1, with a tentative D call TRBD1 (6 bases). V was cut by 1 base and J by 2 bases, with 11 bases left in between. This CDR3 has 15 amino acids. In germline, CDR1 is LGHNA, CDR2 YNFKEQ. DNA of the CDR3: TGTGCCAGCAGCCAAGTTGACAGGAGAAACACTGAAGCTTTCTTT. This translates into CASSQVDRRNTEAFF.

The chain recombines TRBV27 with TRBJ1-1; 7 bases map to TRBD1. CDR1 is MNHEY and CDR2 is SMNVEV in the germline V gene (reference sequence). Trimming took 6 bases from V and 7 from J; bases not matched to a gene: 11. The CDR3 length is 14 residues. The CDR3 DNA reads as TGTGCCAGCAGAAAGGGTGACAGGGCGGGTGAAGCTTTCTTT. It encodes CASRKGDRAGEAFF.

This chain's CDR3 is CASSQGISSGYEQYF. DNA for the CDR3: TGTGCCAGCAGCCAAGGGATTAGCTCCGGCTACGAGCAGTACTTC. The chain employs TRBV3-1 (or the pseudogene TRBV3-2) and TRBJ2-7; D remains unclear. The germline CDR1 and CDR2 sequences are LGHDT and YNNKEL (reference sequence). V was shortened by 1 base and J by 3 bases, with 13 bases between the two germline ends. The CDR3 runs 15 residues.

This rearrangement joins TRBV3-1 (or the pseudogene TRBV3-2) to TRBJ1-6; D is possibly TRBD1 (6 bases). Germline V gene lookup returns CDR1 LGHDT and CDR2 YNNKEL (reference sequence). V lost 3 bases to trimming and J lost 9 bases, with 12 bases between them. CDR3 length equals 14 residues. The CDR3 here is CASSQGQQGSPLHF. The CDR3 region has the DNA TGTGCCAGCAGCCAGGGACAACAGGGTTCACCCCTCCACTTT.

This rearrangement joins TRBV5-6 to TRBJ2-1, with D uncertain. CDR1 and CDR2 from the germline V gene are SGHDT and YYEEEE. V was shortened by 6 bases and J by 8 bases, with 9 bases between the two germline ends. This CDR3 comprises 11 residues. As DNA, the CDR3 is TGTGCCAGCATGGGTCTGGATGAGCAGTTCTTC. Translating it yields CASMGLDEQFF.

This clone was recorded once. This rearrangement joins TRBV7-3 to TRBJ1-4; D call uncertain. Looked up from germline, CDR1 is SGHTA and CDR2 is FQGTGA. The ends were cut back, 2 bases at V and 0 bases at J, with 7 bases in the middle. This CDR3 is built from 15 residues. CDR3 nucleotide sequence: TGTGCCAGCAGCTTACTCGGTCCAACTAATGAAAAACTGTTTTTT. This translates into CASSLLGPTNEKLFF.

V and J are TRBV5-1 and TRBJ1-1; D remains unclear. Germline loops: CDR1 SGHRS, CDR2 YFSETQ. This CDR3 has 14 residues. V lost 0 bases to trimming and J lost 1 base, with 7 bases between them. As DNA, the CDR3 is TGCGCCAGCAGCTTGGCCTTGAGGAACACTGAAGCTTTCTTT. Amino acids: CASSLALRNTEAFF.

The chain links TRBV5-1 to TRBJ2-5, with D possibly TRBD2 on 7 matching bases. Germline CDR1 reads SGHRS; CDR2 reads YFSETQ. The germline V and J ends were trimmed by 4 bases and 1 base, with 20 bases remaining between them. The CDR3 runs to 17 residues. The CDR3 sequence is CASSITTGGLVQETQYF. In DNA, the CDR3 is TGCGCCAGCAGCATTACAACGGGGGGCCTCGTCCAAGAGACCCAGTACTTC.

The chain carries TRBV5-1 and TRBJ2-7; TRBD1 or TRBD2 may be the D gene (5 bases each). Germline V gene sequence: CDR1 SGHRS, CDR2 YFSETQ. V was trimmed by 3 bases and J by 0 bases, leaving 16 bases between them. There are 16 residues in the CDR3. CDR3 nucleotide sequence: TGCGCCAGCAGCTACCCCCAGGGAGCCCCCTCCTACGAGCAGTACTTC. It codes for CASSYPQGAPSYEQYF.

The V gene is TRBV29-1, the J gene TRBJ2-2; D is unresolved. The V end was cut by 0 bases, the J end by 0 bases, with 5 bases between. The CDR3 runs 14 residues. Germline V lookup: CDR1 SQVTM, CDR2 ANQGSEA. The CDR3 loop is CSVEEIANTGELFF. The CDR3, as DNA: TGCAGCGTTGAAGAAATCGCGAACACCGGGGAGCTGTTTTTT.

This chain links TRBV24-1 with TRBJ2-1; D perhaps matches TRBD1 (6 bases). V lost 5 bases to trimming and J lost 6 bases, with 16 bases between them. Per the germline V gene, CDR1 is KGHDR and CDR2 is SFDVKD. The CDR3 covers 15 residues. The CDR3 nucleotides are TGTGCCACCAGTGGGGGGCTCGATTTTAGCAATGAGCAGTTCTTC. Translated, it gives CATSGGLDFSNEQFF.

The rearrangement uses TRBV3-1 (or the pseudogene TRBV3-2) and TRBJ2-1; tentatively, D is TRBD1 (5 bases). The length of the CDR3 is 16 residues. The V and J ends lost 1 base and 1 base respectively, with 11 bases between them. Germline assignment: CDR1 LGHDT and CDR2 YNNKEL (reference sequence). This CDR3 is CASSQVPDISYNEQFF. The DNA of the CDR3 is TGTGCCAGCAGCCAAGTTCCGGACATATCCTACAATGAGCAGTTCTTC.

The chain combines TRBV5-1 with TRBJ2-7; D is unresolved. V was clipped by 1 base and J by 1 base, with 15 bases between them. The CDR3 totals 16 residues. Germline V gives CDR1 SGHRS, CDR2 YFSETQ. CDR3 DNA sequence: TGCGCCAGCAGCTTGAAAACCTTGCCCGGTTCCTACGAGCAGTACTTC. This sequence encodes CASSLKTLPGSYEQYF.

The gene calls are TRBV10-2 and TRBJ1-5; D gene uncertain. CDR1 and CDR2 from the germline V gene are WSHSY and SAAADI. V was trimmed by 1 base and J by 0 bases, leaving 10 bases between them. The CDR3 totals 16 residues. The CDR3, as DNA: TGCGCCAGCAGTGAGTTACAGACGTATAGCAATCAGCCCCAGCATTTT. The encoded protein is CASSELQTYSNQPQHF.

CDR3 DNA sequence: TGTGCCAGCTCACGGGACAGGGGGAATGAAAAACTGTTTTTT. Protein: CASSRDRGNEKLFF. This chain connects TRBV18 to TRBJ1-4, with 11 nucleotides matching TRBD1. V dropped 4 bases and J dropped 5; count of bases not matched to a gene: 0. The CDR3 is 14 amino acids. The germline CDR1 and CDR2 sequences are KGHSH and LQKENI.

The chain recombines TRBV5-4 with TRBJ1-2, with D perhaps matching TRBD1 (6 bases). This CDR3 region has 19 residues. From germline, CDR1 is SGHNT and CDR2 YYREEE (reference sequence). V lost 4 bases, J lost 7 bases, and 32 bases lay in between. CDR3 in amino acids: CASSHQTGQVVVSSFGYTF. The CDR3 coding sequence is TGTGCCAGCAGCCACCAGACAGGTCAGGTCGTTGTTAGTAGTTTTGGCTACACCTTC.

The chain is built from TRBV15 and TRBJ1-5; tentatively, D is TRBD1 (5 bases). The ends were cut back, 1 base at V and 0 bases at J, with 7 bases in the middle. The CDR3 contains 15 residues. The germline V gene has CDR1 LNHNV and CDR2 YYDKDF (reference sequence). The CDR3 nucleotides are TGTGCCACCAGCAGAGGCGACAGTAGCAATCAGCCCCAGCATTTT. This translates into CATSRGDSSNQPQHF. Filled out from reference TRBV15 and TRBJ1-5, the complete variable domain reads DAMVIQNPRYQVTQFGKPVTLSCSQTLNHNVMYWYQQKSSQAPKLLFHYYDKDFNNEADTPDNFQSRRPNTSFCFLDIRSPGLGDTAMYLCATSRGDSSNQPQHFGDGTRLSIL.

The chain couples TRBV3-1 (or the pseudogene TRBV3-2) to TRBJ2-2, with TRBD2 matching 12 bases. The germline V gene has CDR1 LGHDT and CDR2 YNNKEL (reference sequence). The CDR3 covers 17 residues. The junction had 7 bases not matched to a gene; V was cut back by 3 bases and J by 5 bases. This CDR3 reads CASSHRLAGVKTGELFF. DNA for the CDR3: TGTGCCAGCAGCCATCGACTAGCGGGGGTAAAAACCGGGGAGCTGTTTTTT.